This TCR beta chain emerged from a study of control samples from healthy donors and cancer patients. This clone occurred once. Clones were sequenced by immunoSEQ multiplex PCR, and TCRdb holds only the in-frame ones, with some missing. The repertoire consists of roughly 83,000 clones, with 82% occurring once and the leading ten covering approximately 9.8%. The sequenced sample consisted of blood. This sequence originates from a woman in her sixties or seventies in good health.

The CDR3 is CASSQSVGLAGVSTYEQYF. The CDR3 DNA is TGTGCCAGCAGCCAATCAGTAGGACTAGCGGGAGTATCTACCTACGAGCAGTACTTC. This chain connects TRBV16 to TRBJ2-7; 13 bases map to TRBD2. This CDR3 spans 19 amino acids. V shed 0 bases and J 2 bases; nucleotides not matched to a gene: 10. Per the germline V gene, CDR1 is KGHSY and CDR2 is FQNENV.